The 21 T cell receptor beta chains listed next were all sequenced from one sample in a study of blood T cells in healthy people across ages. The use of a sample-barcoded 5' primer and a J-beta primer mix characterized a second PCR of about 7 to 12 cycles. In TCRdb, the 5' RACE reads were re-called with MiXCR into one record per CDR3 protein. The sample records nearly 800,000 distinct CDR3 sequences, around a quarter being singletons. Another study also made use of these data, one on T cells of mothers and their children.

The sample was blood. The receptors derive from a boy aged 10-17 years in good health.

This clonotype was seen only a few times. V usage is TRBV28 and J usage is TRBJ2-2, with a possible D match to TRBD2 (6 bases). This CDR3 comprises 12 residues. V lost 7 bases and J lost 7, with 10 bases in between. Germline loops: CDR1 MDHEN, CDR2 SYDVKM. CDR3 sequence: CASNVGGGELFF. DNA of the CDR3: TGTGCCAGCAACGTCGGGGGCGGGGAGCTGTTTTTT.

This clonotype was seen at least ten times. The CDR3 region has the DNA TGTGCCACCAGTGATTTAAGCCACACCGGGGAGCTGTTTTTT. This translates into CATSDLSHTGELFF. The chain employs TRBV24-1 and TRBJ2-2; no clear D. Trimming took off 1 base at V and 3 bases at J, with 5 bases between the two ends. This CDR3 has 14 residues. CDR1 is KGHDR and CDR2 is SFDVKD in the germline V gene.

This clonotype has only one observation. The J gene is TRBJ1-1, the V gene TRBV5-1; maybe TRBD1 (6 bases). Deletions cut 0 bases from V and 7 bases from J, with 10 bases between. Germline-derived CDR1 and CDR2 are SGHRS and YFSETQ. This CDR3 has 13 residues. The CDR3 spells CASSLGAGVEAFF. CDR3 sequence (DNA): TGCGCCAGCAGCTTGGGGGCAGGGGTTGAAGCTTTCTTT.

V usage is TRBV4-3 and J usage is TRBJ1-4; no clear D. From germline, CDR1 is LGHNA and CDR2 YSLEER. The CDR3 length is 14 residues. V gave up 1 base and J gave up 5 bases, with 8 bases separating them. As DNA, the CDR3 is TGCGCCAGCAGCCAAGGAGGGTGGAATGAAAAACTGTTTTTT. Translating gives CASSQGGWNEKLFF.

This clonotype occurred a few times. This chain joins TRBV28 and TRBJ2-5; 10 bases fit TRBD2. This CDR3 has 17 amino acids. Per germline, CDR1 MDHEN and CDR2 SYDVKM. After removal of 2 bases from V and 2 bases from J, the junction contained 8 bases not matched to a gene. DNA of the CDR3: TGTGCCAGCAGTTTACAGGGGTGGACTAGCGGTCAAGAGACCCAGTACTTC. Encoded protein: CASSLQGWTSGQETQYF.

This chain joins TRBV5-1 and TRBJ2-2; D tentatively reads TRBD1 or TRBD2 (5 bases each). The CDR3 extends over 15 amino acids. The germline V gene has CDR1 SGHRS and CDR2 YFSETQ. Trimming took off 3 bases at V and 0 bases at J, with 9 bases between the two ends. CDR3 bases: TGCGCCAGCAGCTCGGGACGGGCGAACACCGGGGAGCTGTTTTTT. As protein: CASSSGRANTGELFF. Full variable domain (missing parts from reference TRBV5-1 and TRBJ2-2): KAGVTQTPRYLIKTRGQQVTLSCSPISGHRSVSWYQQTPGQGLQFLFEYFSETQRNKGNFPGRFSGRQFSNSRSEMNVSTLELGDSALYLCASSSGRANTGELFFGEGSRLTVL.

The gene calls are TRBV28 and TRBJ1-2; D is perhaps TRBD1 (6 bases). CDR1 is MDHEN, CDR2 SYDVKM, per germline. The V gene lost 6 bases and the J gene lost 6 bases, with 14 bases spanning the gap. The CDR3 has 13 residues. The CDR3 coding sequence is TGTGCCAGCAGAAATACAGGGACGGATGGCTACACCTTC. It yields the protein CASRNTGTDGYTF.

This sequence joins TRBV29-1 and TRBJ2-7; D is unresolved. The CDR3 extends over 12 amino acids. The V gene lost 5 bases and the J gene lost 2 bases, with 10 bases spanning the gap. Germline V gene sequence: CDR1 SQVTM, CDR2 ANQGSEA. The CDR3 DNA is TGCAGCGTTATCACTGTGGCCTACGAGCAGTACTTC. Translated, it gives CSVITVAYEQYF.

This sequence joins TRBV20-1 and TRBJ2-1; D remains unclear. Trimming took off 6 bases at V and 0 bases at J, with 9 bases between the two ends. Looked up from germline, CDR1 is DFQATT and CDR2 is SNEGSKA (reference sequence). This CDR3 region has 13 residues. The CDR3 reads CSAQPSSYNEQFF. As DNA, the CDR3 is TGCAGTGCCCAACCGAGCTCCTACAATGAGCAGTTCTTC.

This rearrangement joins TRBV20-1 to TRBJ2-7; 7 bases align to TRBD1. After removal of 6 bases from V and 5 bases from J, the junction contained 7 bases not matched to a gene. Germline V gene lookup returns CDR1 DFQATT and CDR2 SNEGSKA (reference sequence). The CDR3 has 12 amino acids. The CDR3 protein is CSAEDRAHEQYF. The CDR3 bases are TGCAGTGCGGAAGACAGGGCCCACGAGCAGTACTTC.

The rearrangement uses TRBV20-1 and TRBJ2-3; TRBD2 agrees at 11 bases. The CDR3 runs 16 residues. Germline CDR1 reads DFQATT; CDR2 reads SNEGSKA (reference sequence). With 5 bases clipped from V and 5 bases from J, the junction kept 12 bases outside the gene matches. CDR3 in DNA: TGCAGTGCTGAAGAGCTAGCGGGAGGTATGGGAGATACGCAGTATTTT. It yields the protein CSAEELAGGMGDTQYF.

The J gene is TRBJ2-3, the V gene TRBV7-9; tentatively, D is TRBD2 (5 bases). V lost 5 bases to trimming and J lost 7 bases, with 19 bases between them. CDR3 length: 15 amino acids. Germline V gene data show CDR1 as SEHNR and CDR2 as FQNEAQ (reference sequence). CDR3 sequence: CASSVFITGVHTQYF. As DNA, the CDR3 is TGTGCCAGCAGCGTCTTTATAACCGGGGTCCATACGCAGTATTTT.

This clonotype turned up a few times. J is TRBJ2-4 and V is TRBV18, with a possible D match to TRBD2 (5 bases). The CDR3 covers 13 residues. V was trimmed by 3 bases and J by 10 bases, leaving 13 bases between them. Germline V gives CDR1 KGHSH, CDR2 LQKENI. CDR3 DNA sequence: TGTGCCAGCTCACCTACGGACTTTGGGATTCAGTACTTC. Its protein is CASSPTDFGIQYF.

The V call is TRBV12-3 or TRBV12-4, the J call TRBJ2-3; TRBD2 aligns across 13 bases. This CDR3 spans 15 amino acids. V was pared by 6 bases and J by 11 bases, with 11 bases of the junction left unmatched. The CDR3: CASSRTSGSVDVQYF. The CDR3 DNA follows: TGTGCCAGCAGCCGGACTAGCGGGAGTGTTGATGTGCAGTATTTT.

This chain connects TRBV20-1 to TRBJ2-7, with 7 bases that match TRBD1. The germline CDR1 and CDR2 sequences are DFQATT and SNEGSKA (reference sequence). The V and J ends lost 3 bases and 12 bases, in that order; junction bases with no gene match: 14. The CDR3 has 13 amino acids. DNA of the CDR3: TGCAGTGCTAGGGAGCGCCCAGGGGGTGTGCCGTACTTC. Amino acids: CSARERPGGVPYF.

The chain uses TRBV9 and TRBJ1-1; no firm D call. CDR3 length: 14 residues. Germline CDR1 is SGDLS and CDR2 is YYNGEE. The V end lost 0 bases, the J end lost 3 bases, and 9 bases lay between the germline ends. CDR3 sequence: CASSVGRGDTEAFF. Here the CDR3 DNA reads TGTGCCAGCAGCGTAGGGAGAGGAGACACTGAAGCTTTCTTT. The full variable domain, in which reference TRBV9 and TRBJ1-1 provide the parts outside the CDR3, is DSGVTQTPKHLITATGQRVTLRCSPRSGDLSVYWYQQSLDQGLQFLIQYYNGEERAKGNILERFSAQQFPDLHSELNLSSLELGDSALYFCASSVGRGDTEAFFGQGTRLTVV.

The chain combines TRBV7-8 with TRBJ2-3; D remains ambiguous. The CDR3 has 15 residues. The V and J ends lost 2 bases and 1 base respectively, with 10 bases between them. CDR1 SGHVS and CDR2 FQNEAQ come from the germline V gene. The CDR3 bases are TGTGCCAGCAGCTTACTCCTGACTGGCACAGATACGCAGTATTTT. This sequence encodes CASSLLLTGTDTQYF.

The rearrangement uses TRBV12-3 or TRBV12-4 and TRBJ2-6; D is unclear. V was cut by 8 bases and J by 12 bases, with 17 bases left in between. This CDR3 spans 13 amino acids. DNA of the CDR3: TGTGCCAGCTGCGAAAGGGAATTGGGCGTCCTGACTTTC. Protein sequence: CASCERELGVLTF.

This clonotype was seen a few times. This chain links TRBV6-5 with TRBJ2-3; possible D gene TRBD2, 6 bases. Germline loops: CDR1 MNHEY, CDR2 SVGAGI. V shed 7 bases and J shed 2 bases, with 10 bases lying between them. There are 13 residues in the CDR3. The CDR3 coding sequence is TGTGCCAGCACTCGGGGGACCACAGATACGCAGTATTTT. Translating gives CASTRGTTDTQYF.

The chain uses TRBV3-1 and TRBJ2-5; 7 bases align to TRBD2. Unmatched junction bases numbered 5, after V lost 6 bases and J lost 4 bases. The CDR3 runs 13 residues. CDR1 and CDR2 from the germline V gene are LGHDT and YNNKEL (reference sequence). CDR3 loop: CASSGLDGETQYF. CDR3 bases: TGTGCCAGCAGTGGACTAGATGGAGAGACCCAGTACTTC.

The rearrangement uses TRBV19 and TRBJ2-4; 8 positions agree with TRBD1. The CDR3 spans 15 residues. Looked up from germline, CDR1 is LNHDA and CDR2 is SQIVND (reference sequence). The V gene end was trimmed by 3 bases and the J gene end by 4 bases; junction bases not matched to a gene: 5. The CDR3 DNA follows: TGTGCCAGTAGTATTCCAGGGGGCGGAAAAAACATTCAGTACTTC. Translated: CASSIPGGGKNIQYF.